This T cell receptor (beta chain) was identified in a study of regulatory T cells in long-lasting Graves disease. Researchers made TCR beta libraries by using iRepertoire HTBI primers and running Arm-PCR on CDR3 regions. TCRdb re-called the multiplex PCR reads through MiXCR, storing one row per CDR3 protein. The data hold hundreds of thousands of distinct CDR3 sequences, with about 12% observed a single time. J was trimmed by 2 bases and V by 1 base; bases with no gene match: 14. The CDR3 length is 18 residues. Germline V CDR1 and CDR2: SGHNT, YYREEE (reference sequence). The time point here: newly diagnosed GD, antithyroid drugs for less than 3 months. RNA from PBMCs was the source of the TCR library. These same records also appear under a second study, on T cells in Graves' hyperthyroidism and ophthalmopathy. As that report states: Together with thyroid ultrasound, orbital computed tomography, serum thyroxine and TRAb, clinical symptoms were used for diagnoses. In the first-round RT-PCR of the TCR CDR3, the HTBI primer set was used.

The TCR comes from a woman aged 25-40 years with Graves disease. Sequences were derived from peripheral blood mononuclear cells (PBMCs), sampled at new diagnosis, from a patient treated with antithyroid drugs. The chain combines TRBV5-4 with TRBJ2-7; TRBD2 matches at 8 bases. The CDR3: CASSLRALERENPYEQYF. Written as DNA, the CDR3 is TGTGCCAGCAGCTTGAGGGCGTTGGAGCGGGAGAACCCCTACGAGCAGTACTTC.